This T cell receptor beta chain was profiled in a study of vaccination and CD4 T cells after COVID-19 (dated by TCRdb to 2021 to 2024). A note on the overall study: Convalescent patients had a positive SARS-CoV-2 result on nasal swab PCR, and of these patients, about ten had mild disease and one had severe disease. In ten to eleven COVID-19 convalescent patients and a handful of infection-naive healthy vaccine recipients, researchers compared the spike-specific CD4+ TCR repertoire from before mRNA vaccination with the repertoire from after. Control cultures used a CEFX viral epitope pool as positive control, an HIV-1 Nef peptide pool as negative control, or no peptide. Overlapping spike peptide pools from SARS-CoV-2 and from the common cold coronaviruses HCoV-NL63, HCoV-OC43 and HCoV-229E were used as culture stimuli. Post-COVID blood samples were collected from convalescent patients a median of roughly 100 days after diagnosis, with a range of roughly 30 to 161 days. Post-vaccine blood samples were obtained a median of around 74 days after the second vaccine dose, with a range of roughly 14 to 241 days. The convalescent cohort included six males and four females, with two Hispanic individuals, seven Caucasians, two Asians and one multiracial person. Participants received two doses of either the Pfizer-BioNTech BNT162b2 vaccine (n=8) or the Moderna mRNA-1273 vaccine (n=2). Study-wide conclusions, independent of this receptor: The number of convalescent patients in the study was relatively small, and the study did not examine early timepoints following natural infection. The median number of SARS-CoV-2-reactive clonotypes rose from about 23 after infection to 38 after vaccination, but the change was not significant. Of the vaccine-specific clones found in convalescent patients, nearly all (304 of 307) were mono-reactive for SARS-CoV-2 spike instead of being cross-reactive with common cold coronaviruses. In convalescent patients, a median approximately 86% of post-vaccine SARS-CoV-2-reactive clones were detected only after vaccination, and vaccine-specific priming was suggested by this finding.

The sample's treatment or condition label, decoded: roughly 10-day PBMC culture with coronavirus spike peptide pools or control peptides (ViraFEST assay). The ViraFEST assay was used in the study, in which antigen-specific T cells were expanded with peptide pools and expanded clonotypes were subsequently identified by TCR sequencing. The convalescent patients' positive SARS-CoV-2 PCR tests fell between March and December 2020, which was before the Alpha, Beta and Delta variants emerged in the United States. Each well held some 2 million PBMCs cultured with roughly 9.2 ug/ml peptide pools in IMDM containing around 5% human AB serum and 10 IU/ml IL-2. On days 3 and 7, half of the culture medium was replaced with fresh IL-2-containing medium. CD4+ T cells were isolated after about 10 days of culture through negative selection using the EasySep CD4+ T cell isolation kit. Ficoll-Paque Plus gradient centrifugation was used to isolate PBMCs from whole blood, and the isolated PBMCs were then either used fresh or cryopreserved at -140C. Triplicate wells were generally used for each culture condition.

The library was produced with PCR. DNA from cultured CD4+ T cells underwent TCR sequencing with the Oncomine TCR Beta short-read assay at the Johns Hopkins FTIC core. The QIAamp micro DNA kit was used to extract genomic DNA from the cultured CD4+ T cells. The Oncomine TCR Beta libraries from cultured CD4+ T cells were pooled using unique dual indexes and then sequenced on an Illumina iSeq 100. The authors' analysis ran thus. Non-productive sequences were filtered out, and CDR3s that did not start with C, did not end with F or W, or were shorter than 7 amino acids were discarded. Antigen-specific clonotypes were identified using the MANAFEST web application through comparison of peptide-stimulated wells with reference and other culture wells. An FDR below 0.05, an odds ratio above 5, and a productive frequency above 0.1% in at least two of three replicate wells were required for clones to be considered positive. Cross-reactive clonotypes were defined as significantly expanded in both SARS-CoV-2 spike wells and at least one common cold coronavirus spike condition. CDR3 homology was assessed with Levenshtein distances (stringdist) and unrooted phylogenetic trees (ape) in R version 3.6.1. TCRdb redid the processing of the public reads, applying fastp at Q25 and MiXCR, and retained in-frame beta chains. Every CDR3 protein is listed once, alongside the most common genes and DNA of its rows. Here the V and J calls rest on TCRdb's processing, not on the authors' analysis. The sample data list about 11,000 distinct CDR3 sequences, and roughly 65% of these were observed just once. 12% of the sample is held by the ten biggest clonotypes.

A note on this clonotype: Its antigen is currently not known. Qualities for individual bases were not recorded, and no much larger clone is one base off.

The germline V and J ends show losses of 3 bases and 8 bases respectively, and no gene match explains 7 bases of the junction. Measured from the cysteine to the phenylalanine, the CDR3 is 13 residues long. Of all the DNA, just the CDR3 is kept, 39 bases in frame from base 1. The germline V gene encodes CDR1 DFQATT and CDR2 SNEGSKA (reference sequence). This chain joins TRBV20-1 to TRBJ1-5, with 7 middle bases fitting TRBD1. Sequencing was performed on CD4+ T cells from blood, cultured in vitro. The clonotype comes from a human donor who had recovered from COVID-19. CDR3 loop: CSASRGGKEPQHF. The DNA reads as follows: TGCAGTGCTAGCCGAGGGGGCAAGGAGCCCCAGCATTTT.